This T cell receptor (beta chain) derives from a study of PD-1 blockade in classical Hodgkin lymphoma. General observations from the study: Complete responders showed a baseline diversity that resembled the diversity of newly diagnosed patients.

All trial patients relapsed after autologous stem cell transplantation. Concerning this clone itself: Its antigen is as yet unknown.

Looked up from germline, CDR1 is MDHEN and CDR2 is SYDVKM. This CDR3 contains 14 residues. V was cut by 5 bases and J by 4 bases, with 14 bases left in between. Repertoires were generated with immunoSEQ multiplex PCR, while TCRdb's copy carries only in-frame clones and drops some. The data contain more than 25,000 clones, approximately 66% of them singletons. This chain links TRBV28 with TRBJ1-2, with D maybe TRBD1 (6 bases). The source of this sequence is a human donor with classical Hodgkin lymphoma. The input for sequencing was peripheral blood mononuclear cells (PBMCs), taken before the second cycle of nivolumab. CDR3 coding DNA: TGTGCCAGCAGTGATCCGAGCAGGGGCTATGGCTACACCTTC. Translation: CASSDPSRGYGYTF.